The T cell receptor (beta chain) under discussion was sequenced for a study of IL-17A CD8 T cells in psoriatic arthritis synovium. At the level of the whole study: The goal of the study was to characterize the phenotype, molecular profile and function of synovial IL-17A+CD8+ T cells in the pathogenesis of psoriatic arthritis.

Regarding this clone: This receptor's antigen is unknown. No qualities accompany the bases; no much larger clone lies one base away.

DNA was extracted (Qiagen), and TCRbeta V-D-J rearrangements were subjected to bias-controlled amplification followed by high-throughput sequencing (immunoSEQ; Adaptive Biotech). As for the original processing: The immunoSEQ Analyzer platform was used to analyze productive sequences at the sequence level. Clonality was calculated as 1 minus Pielou's evenness, with values ranging from 0 (highly polyclonal) to 1 (monoclonal). The Morisita index, which runs from 0 (no similarity) to 1 (complete similarity), was used to measure repertoire overlap between subsets. TCRdb re-hosts the immuneACCESS table, in-frame sequences only. Its copies lack some clones; in the studies checked, an unresolved V gene accounts for under half of them, and the cause for the rest is not known. That table furnishes V, J and clone size, whereas the DNA furnished D and trimming. A total of 2,000 to 2,500 clones appear in this sample, approximately 70% of them only once. The ten most abundant clones make up more than 13% of the sample.

The investigation overall reported the following: Although over 4.5% of the repertoire was occupied by some individual clones, most synovial CD8+ subsets remained polyclonal. Only a few patients were included in the TCR sequencing, a limited sample size that the authors acknowledged. Cells came from synovial fluid rather than synovial tissue, since no psoriatic arthritis synovial tissue samples were available.

Synovial fluid effusions were aspirated from actively inflamed joints of psoriatic arthritis patients. For each patient, synovial fluid served as the source from which three memory CD8+ T cell populations were isolated by sorting: Tc1 cells (IL-17A-IFNgamma+), Tc17 cells (IL-17A+) and the bulk memory fraction, allowing their TCR repertoires to be compared. The psoriatic arthritis patients fulfilled the Classification of Psoriatic Arthritis Study Group (CASPAR) criteria. Bulk memory CD8+ T cells were sorted as CD45RA-CD27+/- plus CD45RA+CD27- cells. Sorted CD8+ T cell subsets from the synovial fluid of a few patients with psoriatic arthritis were subjected to TCRbeta sequencing. Before use, synovial fluid mononuclear cells were separated with Lymphoprep and cryopreserved in liquid nitrogen. Cryopreservation medium contained about 50% fetal calf serum and around 11% dimethyl sulfoxide. Source material: memory CD8+ T cells from synovial fluid. The sample's cell subset or site, from its label and the paper: bulk memory CD8+ T cells (CD45RA-CD27+/- and CD45RA+CD27-). The sequence came from a human donor with psoriatic arthritis.

The CDR3 region reads CASSLSPTGELFF. The nucleotides read TGTGCCAGCAGCCTGAGTCCCACCGGGGAGCTGTTTTTT. The V and J genes are TRBV5-5 and TRBJ2-2, with no reliable assignment of the D segment. Taken from cysteine to phenylalanine, the CDR3 has 13 residues. Solely the CDR3 DNA is kept, with 39 bases framed from the first base. CDR1 is given as SGHKS and CDR2 as YYEKEE, both from the germline V gene (reference sequence). The junction carries 8 bases between V and J, which are trimmed by 4 bases and 4 bases respectively.